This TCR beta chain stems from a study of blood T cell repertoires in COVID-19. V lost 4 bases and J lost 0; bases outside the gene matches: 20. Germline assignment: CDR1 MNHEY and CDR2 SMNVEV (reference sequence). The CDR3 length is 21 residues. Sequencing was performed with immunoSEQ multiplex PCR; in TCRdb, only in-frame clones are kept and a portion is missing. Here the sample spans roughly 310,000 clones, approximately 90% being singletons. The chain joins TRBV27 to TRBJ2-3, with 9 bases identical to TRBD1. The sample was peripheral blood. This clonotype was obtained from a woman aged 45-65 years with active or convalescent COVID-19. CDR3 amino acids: CASSSLLFSPQGASSTDTQYF. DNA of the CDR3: TGTGCCAGCAGTTCACTTCTATTTTCCCCACAGGGGGCTTCTAGCACAGATACGCAGTATTTT.